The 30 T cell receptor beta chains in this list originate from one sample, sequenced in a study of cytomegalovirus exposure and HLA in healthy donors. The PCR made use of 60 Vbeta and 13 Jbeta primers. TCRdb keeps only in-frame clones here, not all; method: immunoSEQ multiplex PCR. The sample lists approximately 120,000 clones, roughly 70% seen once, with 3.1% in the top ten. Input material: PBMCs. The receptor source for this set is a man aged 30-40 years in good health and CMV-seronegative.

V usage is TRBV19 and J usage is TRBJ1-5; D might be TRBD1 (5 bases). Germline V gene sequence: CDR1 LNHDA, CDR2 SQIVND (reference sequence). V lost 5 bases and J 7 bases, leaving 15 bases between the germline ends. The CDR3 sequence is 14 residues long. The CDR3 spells CASSPTVPEQPQHF. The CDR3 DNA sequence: TGTGCCAGTAGTCCGACAGTGCCCGAACAGCCCCAGCATTTT.

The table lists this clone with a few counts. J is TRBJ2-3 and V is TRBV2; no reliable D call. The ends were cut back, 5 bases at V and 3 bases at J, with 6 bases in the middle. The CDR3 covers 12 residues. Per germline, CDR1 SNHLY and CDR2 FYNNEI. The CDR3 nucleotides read TGTGCCAGCAGTCAGTTTACAGATACGCAGTATTTT. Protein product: CASSQFTDTQYF.

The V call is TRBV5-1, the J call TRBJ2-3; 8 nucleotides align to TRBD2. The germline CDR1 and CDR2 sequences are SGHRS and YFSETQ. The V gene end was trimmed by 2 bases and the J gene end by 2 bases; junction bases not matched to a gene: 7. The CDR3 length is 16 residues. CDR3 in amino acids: CASSFGGRGATDTQYF. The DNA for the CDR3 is TGCGCCAGCAGCTTCGGTGGGCGGGGGGCCACAGATACGCAGTATTTT.

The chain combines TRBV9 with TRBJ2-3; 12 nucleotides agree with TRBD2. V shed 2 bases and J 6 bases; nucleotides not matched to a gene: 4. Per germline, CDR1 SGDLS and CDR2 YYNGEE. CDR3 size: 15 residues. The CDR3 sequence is CASSVRTSGTDTQYF. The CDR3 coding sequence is TGTGCCAGCAGCGTTAGGACTAGCGGGACCGATACGCAGTATTTT.

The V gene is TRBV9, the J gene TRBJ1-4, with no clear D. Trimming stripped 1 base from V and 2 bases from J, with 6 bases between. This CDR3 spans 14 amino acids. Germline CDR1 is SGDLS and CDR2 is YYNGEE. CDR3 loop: CASSVYPTNEKLFF. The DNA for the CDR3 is TGTGCCAGCAGCGTATATCCCACTAATGAAAAACTGTTTTTT. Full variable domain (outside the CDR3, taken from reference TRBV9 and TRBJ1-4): DSGVTQTPKHLITATGQRVTLRCSPRSGDLSVYWYQQSLDQGLQFLIQYYNGEERAKGNILERFSAQQFPDLHSELNLSSLELGDSALYFCASSVYPTNEKLFFGSGTQLSVL.

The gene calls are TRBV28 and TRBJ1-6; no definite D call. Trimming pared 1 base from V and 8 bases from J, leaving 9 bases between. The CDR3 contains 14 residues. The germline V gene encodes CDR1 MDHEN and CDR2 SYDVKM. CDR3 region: CASSLSVRDSPLHF. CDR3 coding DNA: TGTGCCAGCAGTTTATCGGTCCGGGATTCACCCCTCCACTTT.

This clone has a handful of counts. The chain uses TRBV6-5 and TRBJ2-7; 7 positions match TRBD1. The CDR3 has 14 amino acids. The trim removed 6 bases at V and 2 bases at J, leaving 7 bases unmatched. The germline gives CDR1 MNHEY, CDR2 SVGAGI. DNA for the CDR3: TGTGCCAGCAGCCTGACAGGGACCGCCTACGAGCAGTACTTC. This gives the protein CASSLTGTAYEQYF.

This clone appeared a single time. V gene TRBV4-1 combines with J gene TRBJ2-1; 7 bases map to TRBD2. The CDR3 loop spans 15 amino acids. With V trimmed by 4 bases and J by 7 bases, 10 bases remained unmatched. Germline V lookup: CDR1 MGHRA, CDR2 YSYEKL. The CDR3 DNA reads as TGCGCCAGCAGCCCAATGGGGGGGGATCAAAATGAGCAGTTCTTC. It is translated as CASSPMGGDQNEQFF.

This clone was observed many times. As DNA, the CDR3 is TGTGCCATCAGTGGGGCCAGGGGTACCCCCTACGAGCAGTACTTC. It is translated as CAISGARGTPYEQYF. The chain employs TRBV10-3 and TRBJ2-7; D might be TRBD1 (6 bases). The germline CDR1 and CDR2 sequences are ENHRY and SYGVKD. There are 15 residues in the CDR3. The V and J ends lost 4 bases and 2 bases respectively, with 15 bases between them.

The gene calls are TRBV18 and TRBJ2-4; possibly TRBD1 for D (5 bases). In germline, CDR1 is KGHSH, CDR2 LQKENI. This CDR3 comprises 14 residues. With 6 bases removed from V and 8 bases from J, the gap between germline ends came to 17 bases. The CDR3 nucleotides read TGTGCCAGCTCTCTTGAACCAGGGTCGTACATTCAGTACTTC. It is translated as CASSLEPGSYIQYF.

CDR3 nucleotide sequence: TGTGCCAGCAGCTCACAGCCGGGGTACTACGAGCAGTACTTC. Amino acids: CASSSQPGYYEQYF. This rearrangement joins TRBV9 to TRBJ2-7, with TRBD2 as a possible D gene (5 bases). Germline CDR1 reads SGDLS; CDR2 reads YYNGEE. Trimming took 4 bases from V and 3 from J, leaving 14 bases between them. The CDR3 is 14 residues long. Together with reference TRBV9 and TRBJ2-7, the CDR3 gives the full variable domain: DSGVTQTPKHLITATGQRVTLRCSPRSGDLSVYWYQQSLDQGLQFLIQYYNGEERAKGNILERFSAQQFPDLHSELNLSSLELGDSALYFCASSSQPGYYEQYFGPGTRLTVT.

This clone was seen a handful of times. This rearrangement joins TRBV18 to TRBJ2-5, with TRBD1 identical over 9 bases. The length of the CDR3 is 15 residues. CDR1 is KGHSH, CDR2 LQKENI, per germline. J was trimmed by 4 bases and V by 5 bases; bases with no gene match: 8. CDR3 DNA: TGTGCCAGCTCAAGTGACAGGGGGGTAGGAGAGACCCAGTACTTC. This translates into CASSSDRGVGETQYF.

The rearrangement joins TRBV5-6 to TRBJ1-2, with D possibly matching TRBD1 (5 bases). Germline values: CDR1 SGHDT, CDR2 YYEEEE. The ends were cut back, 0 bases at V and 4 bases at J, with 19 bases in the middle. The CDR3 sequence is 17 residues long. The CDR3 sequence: CASSLEVRALTSYGYTF. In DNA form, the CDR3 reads TGTGCCAGCAGCTTGGAGGTCAGGGCGCTGACAAGCTATGGCTACACCTTC.

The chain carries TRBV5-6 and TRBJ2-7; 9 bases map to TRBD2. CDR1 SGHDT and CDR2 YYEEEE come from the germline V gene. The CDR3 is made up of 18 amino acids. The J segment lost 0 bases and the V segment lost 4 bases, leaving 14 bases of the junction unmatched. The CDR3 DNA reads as TGTGCCAGCAGCCCCCTGAGGGCTAGCGGGGAAAGCTCCTACGAGCAGTACTTC. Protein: CASSPLRASGESSYEQYF.

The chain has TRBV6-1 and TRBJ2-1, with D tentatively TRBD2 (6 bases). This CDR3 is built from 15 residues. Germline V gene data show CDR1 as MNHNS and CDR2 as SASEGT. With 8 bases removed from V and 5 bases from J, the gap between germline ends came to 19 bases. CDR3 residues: CASQPWEAGHNEQFF. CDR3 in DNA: TGTGCCAGCCAGCCTTGGGAGGCCGGCCACAATGAGCAGTTCTTC.

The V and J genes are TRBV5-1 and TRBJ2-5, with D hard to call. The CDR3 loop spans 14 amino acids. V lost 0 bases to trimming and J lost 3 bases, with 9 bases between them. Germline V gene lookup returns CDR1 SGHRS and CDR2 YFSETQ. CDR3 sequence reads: CASSLGVVEETQYF. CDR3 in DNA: TGCGCCAGCAGCTTGGGAGTGGTAGAAGAGACCCAGTACTTC.

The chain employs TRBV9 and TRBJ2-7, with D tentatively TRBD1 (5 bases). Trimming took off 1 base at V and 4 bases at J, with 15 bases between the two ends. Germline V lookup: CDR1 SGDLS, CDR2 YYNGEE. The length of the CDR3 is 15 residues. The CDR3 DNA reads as TGTGCCAGCAGCGTAAAGACAGCAACGAAGTACGAGCAGTACTTC. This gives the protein CASSVKTATKYEQYF.

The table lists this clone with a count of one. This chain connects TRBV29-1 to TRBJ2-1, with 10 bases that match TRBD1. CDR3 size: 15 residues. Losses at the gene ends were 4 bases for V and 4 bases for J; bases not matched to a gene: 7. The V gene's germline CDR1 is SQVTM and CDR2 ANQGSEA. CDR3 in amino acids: CSVAATGGEYNEQFF. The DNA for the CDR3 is TGCAGCGTTGCCGCGACAGGGGGCGAATACAATGAGCAGTTCTTC.

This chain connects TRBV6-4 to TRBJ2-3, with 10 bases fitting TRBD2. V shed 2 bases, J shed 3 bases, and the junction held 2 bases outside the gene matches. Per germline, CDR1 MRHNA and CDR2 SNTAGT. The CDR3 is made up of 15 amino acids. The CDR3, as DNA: TGTGCCAGCAGTGACCCTAGCGGGAGAACAGATACGCAGTATTTT. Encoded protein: CASSDPSGRTDTQYF.

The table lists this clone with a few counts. The CDR3 spells CATKGLPVSETQYF. The DNA of the CDR3 is TGTGCCACTAAGGGACTACCAGTCTCCGAGACCCAGTACTTC. The rearrangement links TRBV19 to TRBJ2-5, with 7 bases lining up with TRBD2. CDR1 is LNHDA and CDR2 is SQIVND in the germline V gene (reference sequence). V lost 10 bases, J lost 5 bases, and 13 bases stayed unmatched. This CDR3 spans 14 amino acids.

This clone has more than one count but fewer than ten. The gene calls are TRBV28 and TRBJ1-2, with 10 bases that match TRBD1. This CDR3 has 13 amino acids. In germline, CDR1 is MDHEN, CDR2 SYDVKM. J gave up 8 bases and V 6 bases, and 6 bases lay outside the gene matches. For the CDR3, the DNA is TGTGCCAGCAGGCGGGACAGGGGAGGAGGCTACACCTTC. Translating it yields CASRRDRGGGYTF.

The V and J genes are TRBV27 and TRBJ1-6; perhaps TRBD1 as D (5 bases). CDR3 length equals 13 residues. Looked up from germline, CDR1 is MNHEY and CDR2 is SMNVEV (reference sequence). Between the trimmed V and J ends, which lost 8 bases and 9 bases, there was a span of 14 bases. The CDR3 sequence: CASLRGSGSPLHF. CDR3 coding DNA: TGTGCCAGCCTCCGGGGGAGCGGTTCACCCCTCCACTTT.

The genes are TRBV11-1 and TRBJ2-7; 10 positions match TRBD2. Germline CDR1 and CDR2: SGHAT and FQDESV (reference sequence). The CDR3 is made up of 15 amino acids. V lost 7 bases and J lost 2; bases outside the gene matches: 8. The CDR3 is CASKEREGLTYEQYF. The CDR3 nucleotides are TGTGCCAGCAAGGAGCGGGAGGGCCTGACCTACGAGCAGTACTTC.

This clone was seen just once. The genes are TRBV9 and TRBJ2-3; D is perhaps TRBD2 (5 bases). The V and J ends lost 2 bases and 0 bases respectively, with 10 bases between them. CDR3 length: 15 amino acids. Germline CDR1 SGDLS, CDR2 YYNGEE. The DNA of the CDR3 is TGTGCCAGCAGCGTGTCGGCGGGTAGCACAGATACGCAGTATTTT. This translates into CASSVSAGSTDTQYF.

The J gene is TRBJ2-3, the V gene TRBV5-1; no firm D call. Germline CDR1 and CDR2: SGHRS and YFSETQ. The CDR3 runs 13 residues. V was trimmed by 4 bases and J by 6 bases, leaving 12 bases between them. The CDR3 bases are TGCGCCAGCAGCAAACTTGTTTCGGATACGCAGTATTTT. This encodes CASSKLVSDTQYF.

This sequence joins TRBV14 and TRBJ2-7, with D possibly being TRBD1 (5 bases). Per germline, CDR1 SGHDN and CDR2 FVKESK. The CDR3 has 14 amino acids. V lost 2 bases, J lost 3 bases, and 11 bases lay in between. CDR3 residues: CASSQRRTNYEQYF. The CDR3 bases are TGTGCCAGCAGCCAAAGGCGGACAAACTACGAGCAGTACTTC. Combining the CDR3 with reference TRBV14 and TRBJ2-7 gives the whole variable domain EAGVTQFPSHSVIEKGQTVTLRCDPISGHDNLYWYRRVMGKEIKFLLHFVKESKQDESGMPNNRFLAERTGGTYSTLKVQPAELEDSGVYFCASSQRRTNYEQYFGPGTRLTVT.

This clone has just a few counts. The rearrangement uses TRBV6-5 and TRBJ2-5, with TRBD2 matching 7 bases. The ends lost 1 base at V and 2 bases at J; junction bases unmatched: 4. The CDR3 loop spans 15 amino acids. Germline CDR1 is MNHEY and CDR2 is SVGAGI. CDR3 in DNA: TGTGCCAGCAGTTACTGGGGAGGGCGTCAAGAGACCCAGTACTTC. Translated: CASSYWGGRQETQYF.

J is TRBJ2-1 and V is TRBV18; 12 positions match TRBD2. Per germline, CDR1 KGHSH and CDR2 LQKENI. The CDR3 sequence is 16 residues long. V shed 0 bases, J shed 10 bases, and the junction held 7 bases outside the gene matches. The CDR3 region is CASSPPGLAGKEEQFF. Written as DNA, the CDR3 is TGTGCCAGCTCACCACCGGGACTAGCGGGTAAGGAAGAGCAGTTCTTC.

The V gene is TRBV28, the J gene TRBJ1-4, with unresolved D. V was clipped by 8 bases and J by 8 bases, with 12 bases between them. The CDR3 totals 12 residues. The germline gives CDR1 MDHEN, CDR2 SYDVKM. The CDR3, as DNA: TGTGCCAGCTTAGGAGGGATCGAAAAACTGTTTTTT. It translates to CASLGGIEKLFF.

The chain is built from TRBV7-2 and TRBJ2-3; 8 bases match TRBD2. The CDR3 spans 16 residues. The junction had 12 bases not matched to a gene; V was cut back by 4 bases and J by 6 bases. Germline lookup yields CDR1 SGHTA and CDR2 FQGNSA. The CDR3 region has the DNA TGTGCCAGCAGCTCGCATCCGGGACTAGTCCCGGATACGCAGTATTTT. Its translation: CASSSHPGLVPDTQYF.